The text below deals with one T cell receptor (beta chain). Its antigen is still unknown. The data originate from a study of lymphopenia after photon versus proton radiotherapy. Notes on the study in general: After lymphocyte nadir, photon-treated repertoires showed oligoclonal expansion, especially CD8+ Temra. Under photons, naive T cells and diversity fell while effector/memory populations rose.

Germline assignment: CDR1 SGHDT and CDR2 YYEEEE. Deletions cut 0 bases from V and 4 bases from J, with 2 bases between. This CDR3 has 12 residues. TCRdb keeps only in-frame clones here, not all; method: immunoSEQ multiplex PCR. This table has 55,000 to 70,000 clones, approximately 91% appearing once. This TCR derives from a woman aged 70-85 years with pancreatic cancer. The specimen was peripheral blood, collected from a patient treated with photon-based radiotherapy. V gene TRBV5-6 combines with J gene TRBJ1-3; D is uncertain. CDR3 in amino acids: CASSLGGNTIYF. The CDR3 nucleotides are TGTGCCAGCAGCTTGGGCGGAAACACCATATATTTT.